A single sample gave rise to the 24 T cell receptor beta chains below, sequenced in a study of PD-L1 blockade in urothelial cancer. Method: immunoSEQ multiplex PCR; TCRdb's copy keeps in-frame clones and lacks some. The table lists about 57,000 clones, roughly four fifths of them singletons. Time point specified: pretreatment peripheral blood. The sample consisted of PBMCs, taken around atezolizumab (anti-PD-L1) treatment. The receptors were sampled from a man between 65 and 85 years old with urothelial cancer.

V is TRBV6-1 and J is TRBJ1-2, with D uncertain. The CDR3 has 11 residues. V lost 10 bases, J lost 2 bases, and 8 bases lay in between. Per germline, CDR1 MNHNS and CDR2 SASEGT. Here the CDR3 reads CATVLNYGYTF. CDR3 nucleotides: TGTGCCACCGTCCTCAACTATGGCTACACCTTC.

The chain employs TRBV5-4 and TRBJ2-1; 9 bases map to TRBD1. J gave up 7 bases and V 4 bases, and 12 bases lay outside the gene matches. Germline-derived CDR1 and CDR2 are SGHNT and YYREEE (reference sequence). This CDR3 spans 16 amino acids. CDR3 sequence (DNA): TGTGCCAGCAGCGCCACCGGGACAGGGCGAGGAAATGAGCAGTTCTTC. This codes for CASSATGTGRGNEQFF.

The chain joins TRBV5-1 to TRBJ2-7, with TRBD2 as a possible D gene (6 bases). The V gene lost 4 bases and the J gene lost 4 bases, with 15 bases spanning the gap. The CDR3 has 14 residues. Germline loops: CDR1 SGHRS, CDR2 YFSETQ. DNA for the CDR3: TGCGCCAGCAGCGTCGGGACTCCGGGATACGAGCAGTACTTC. Its protein product is CASSVGTPGYEQYF.

The rearrangement links TRBV4-2 to TRBJ2-2; 9 bases align to TRBD2. Germline values: CDR1 LGHNA, CDR2 YNFKEQ. This CDR3 has 16 amino acids. V trimming: 0 bases; J trimming: 5 bases; junction bases outside the gene matches: 4. CDR3 nucleotides: TGTGCCAGCAGCCAAGATGCGAGCGGGGGGACCGGGGAGCTGTTTTTT. Its protein product is CASSQDASGGTGELFF.

The chain combines TRBV27 with TRBJ2-7; D is perhaps TRBD2 (5 bases). V was pared by 3 bases and J by 3 bases, with 15 bases between. This CDR3 is built from 15 residues. Per germline, CDR1 MNHEY and CDR2 SMNVEV (reference sequence). The CDR3 nucleotides read TGTGCCAGCAGTTTTACAGTGGAGCGGCTCTACGAGCAGTACTTC. It is translated as CASSFTVERLYEQYF.

V and J are TRBV5-1 and TRBJ2-1; D is possibly TRBD2 (6 bases). CDR3 size: 14 residues. Trimming took 0 bases from V and 6 from J, leaving 10 bases between them. Germline values: CDR1 SGHRS, CDR2 YFSETQ. The CDR3 nucleotides read TGCGCCAGCAGCTTGGCCAGGGACTTCAATGAGCAGTTCTTC. Its protein is CASSLARDFNEQFF.

The chain has TRBV27 and TRBJ1-1; 10 bases fit TRBD1. This CDR3 comprises 15 residues. From germline, CDR1 is MNHEY and CDR2 SMNVEV (reference sequence). The trim removed 6 bases at V and 2 bases at J, leaving 6 bases unmatched. CDR3: CASRKDRGPNTEAFF. CDR3 nucleotides: TGTGCCAGCAGGAAAGACAGGGGGCCTAACACTGAAGCTTTCTTT.

The rearrangement uses TRBV18 and TRBJ2-7, with 7 bases fitting TRBD2. Germline CDR1 reads KGHSH; CDR2 reads LQKENI. V lost 3 bases to trimming and J lost 2 bases; unmatched junction nucleotides: 13. CDR3 length: 17 residues. The CDR3, as DNA: TGTGCCAGCTCACCTCGGCGGGAGCCTTCCCCACCCTACGAGCAGTACTTC. Translation gives CASSPRREPSPPYEQYF.

This chain connects TRBV7-2 to TRBJ2-7; 7 bases map to TRBD1. CDR3 length: 13 amino acids. Per germline, CDR1 SGHTA and CDR2 FQGNSA. The V gene end was trimmed by 5 bases and the J gene end by 2 bases; junction bases not matched to a gene: 3. The CDR3 reads CASSNRGPYEQYF. CDR3 nucleotides: TGTGCCAGCAGCAACAGGGGTCCCTACGAGCAGTACTTC.

The chain couples TRBV15 to TRBJ2-1, with D tentatively TRBD2 (5 bases). Per germline, CDR1 LNHNV and CDR2 YYDKDF (reference sequence). This CDR3 is built from 13 residues. V lost 0 bases and J 11 bases, leaving 11 bases between the germline ends. CDR3 in amino acids: CATSRDREGQQFF. CDR3 bases: TGTGCCACCAGCAGAGATCGCGAGGGCCAGCAGTTCTTC.

The chain recombines TRBV7-2 with TRBJ1-1, with D unclear. The CDR3 totals 14 residues. The V gene lost 5 bases and the J gene lost 4 bases, with 14 bases spanning the gap. Germline-derived CDR1 and CDR2 are SGHTA and FQGNSA. DNA for the CDR3: TGTGCCAGCAGCGACCAGGTTGAGGGCACTGAAGCTTTCTTT. Translation: CASSDQVEGTEAFF.

The V and J genes are TRBV6-1 and TRBJ2-1; 8 bases align to TRBD1. The length of the CDR3 is 14 residues. V dropped 6 bases and J dropped 7; count of bases not matched to a gene: 8. Germline V gene lookup returns CDR1 MNHNS and CDR2 SASEGT. The CDR3 bases are TGTGCCAGCAGACACGGGACAGGCGGAAATGAGCAGTTCTTC. Its translation is CASRHGTGGNEQFF.

This chain uses TRBV30 with TRBJ1-2; 11 bases match TRBD1. Trimming at V came to 3 bases and at J to 4 bases, leaving 4 bases not matched to a gene. The germline CDR1 and CDR2 sequences are GTSNPN and SVGIG (reference sequence). The CDR3 is made up of 14 amino acids. CDR3 in DNA: TGTGCCTGGAGCCGGGACAGGGGGGCCTATGGCTACACCTTC. This encodes CAWSRDRGAYGYTF.

The chain joins TRBV12-5 to TRBJ2-6; 9 nucleotides agree with TRBD2. The V and J ends lost 0 bases and 0 bases, in that order; junction bases with no gene match: 3. CDR3 length: 18 residues. Germline V gives CDR1 LGHNT, CDR2 FRNRAP. Here the CDR3 reads CASGLVVRGGSGANVLTF. The DNA of the CDR3 is TGTGCTAGTGGTTTGGTTGTGCGGGGGGGCTCTGGGGCCAACGTCCTGACTTTC.

The gene calls are TRBV5-1 and TRBJ1-1, with 7 positions matching TRBD1. Germline CDR1 SGHRS, CDR2 YFSETQ. Trimming removed 3 bases from V and 4 bases from J; junction bases left unmatched: 6. The length of the CDR3 is 14 residues. CDR3 nucleotides: TGCGCCAGCAGCTCAGGGGGGCTGAGCACTGAAGCTTTCTTT. Translation gives CASSSGGLSTEAFF. Filled out from reference TRBV5-1 and TRBJ1-1, the complete variable domain reads KAGVTQTPRYLIKTRGQQVTLSCSPISGHRSVSWYQQTPGQGLQFLFEYFSETQRNKGNFPGRFSGRQFSNSRSEMNVSTLELGDSALYLCASSSGGLSTEAFFGQGTRLTVV.

This clone was seen a handful of times. The J gene is TRBJ2-5, the V gene TRBV7-8; D remains ambiguous. Trimming took off 5 bases at V and 1 base at J, with 11 bases between the two ends. Germline lookup yields CDR1 SGHVS and CDR2 FQNEAQ. This CDR3 has 14 residues. CDR3 bases: TGTGCCAGCAGCAATATTGCAGGCCAAGAGACCCAGTACTTC. This sequence encodes CASSNIAGQETQYF.

The genes are TRBV27 and TRBJ1-6; the D gene is possibly TRBD1 (6 bases). The germline gives CDR1 MNHEY, CDR2 SMNVEV (reference sequence). V dropped 4 bases and J dropped 8 bases, with 15 bases sitting between them. This CDR3 contains 15 residues. CDR3 nucleotide sequence: TGTGCCAGCAGTTCAGACGGGGGGGGCTATTCACCCCTCCACTTT. As protein: CASSSDGGGYSPLHF.

The chain links TRBV23-1 to TRBJ1-1, with D possibly being TRBD1 (5 bases). TRBV23-1 is an ORF for which the function is uncertain. The CDR3 runs 15 residues. V shed 0 bases and J shed 4 bases, with 12 bases lying between them. DNA of the CDR3: TGCGCCAGCAGTCAATCGTGGTCGGGGGGCACTGAAGCTTTCTTT. Residues: CASSQSWSGGTEAFF.

The gene calls are TRBV27 and TRBJ1-4, with D possibly matching TRBD1 (5 bases). V was cut by 6 bases and J by 8 bases, with 13 bases left in between. This CDR3 is built from 13 residues. CDR1 and CDR2 (germline): MNHEY, SMNVEV (reference sequence). The chain's CDR3 is CASRSRDGEKLFF. The CDR3 DNA is TGTGCCAGCAGGAGCAGGGATGGCGAAAAACTGTTTTTT.

The chain couples TRBV9 to TRBJ2-3, with TRBD2 matching over 11 bases. The V and J ends lost 3 bases and 10 bases, in that order; junction bases with no gene match: 13. The CDR3 covers 16 residues. CDR1 is SGDLS, CDR2 YYNGEE, per germline. CDR3 sequence (DNA): TGTGCCAGCAGCGGAAGGCCGACTAGCGGGGTCTTGGCGCAGTATTTT. Translated, it gives CASSGRPTSGVLAQYF.

The rearrangement joins TRBV11-2 to TRBJ2-2; D is possibly TRBD2 (5 bases). The CDR3 is made up of 15 amino acids. The germline gives CDR1 SGHAT, CDR2 FQNNGV. V was cut by 4 bases and J by 6 bases, with 15 bases left in between. CDR3 DNA sequence: TGTGCCAGCAGCTCGGTTCGGGGAGAACCCGGGGAGCTGTTTTTT. Translating it yields CASSSVRGEPGELFF.

This clone was picked up a small number of times. The genes are TRBV11-1 and TRBJ2-3, with TRBD1 matching 8 bases. Germline V CDR1 and CDR2: SGHAT, FQDESV (reference sequence). CDR3 length equals 15 residues. Trimming cost V 8 bases and J 0 bases; bases outside gene matches: 7. CDR3 nucleotides: TGTGCCAGCCAAGCCCGGGACAGGAGCACAGATACGCAGTATTTT. It translates to CASQARDRSTDTQYF. Together with reference TRBV11-1 and TRBJ2-3, the CDR3 gives the full variable domain: EAEVAQSPRYKITEKSQAVAFWCDPISGHATLYWYRQILGQGPELLVQFQDESVVDDSQLPKDRFSAERLKGVDSTLKIQPAELGDSAMYLCASQARDRSTDTQYFGPGTRLTVL.

The chain joins TRBV10-3 to TRBJ2-3, with TRBD1 identical over 8 bases. The CDR3 contains 15 residues. J lost 6 bases, V lost 0 bases, and 5 bases had no gene match. The germline CDR1 and CDR2 sequences are ENHRY and SYGVKD. The CDR3 nucleotides read TGTGCCATCAGTGAGTCGTGGACAGGGCCCGATACGCAGTATTTT. Encoded protein: CAISESWTGPDTQYF.

In its sample, this clone was seen once. The V and J genes are TRBV5-1 and TRBJ2-3; possibly TRBD2 for D (5 bases). The length of the CDR3 is 14 residues. V shed 0 bases and J shed 6 bases, with 11 bases lying between them. Germline CDR1 is SGHRS and CDR2 is YFSETQ. The CDR3 nucleotides are TGCGCCAGCAGCTTGGAACTAGAGGGTGATACGCAGTATTTT. Translating it yields CASSLELEGDTQYF.